This is a list of T cell receptor beta chains from one sample in a study of tumor and adjacent non-tumor tissue in lung cancer. MiXCR, run by TCRdb on the multiplex PCR reads, gives a single entry per CDR3 protein. The sample consists of tens of thousands of distinct CDR3 sequences, about two thirds of them appearing once. The specimen was lung tumor tissue. Receptors were obtained from a woman in her seventies with non-small cell lung cancer. Both conserved end residues are part of each CDR3. A D gene is named only where the DNA matches it firmly. Clone size, where shown, is once, few, many, or a class for clones that have expanded.

v_call	j_call	d_call	clone_size	cdr3_nt	cdr3_aa
TRBV25-1	TRBJ1-5	NA	NA	TGTGCCAGCAGTACGGGGAATCAGCCCCGGCATTTT	CASSTGNQPRHF
TRBV29-1	TRBJ1-5	NA	many	TGCAGCGTTGTAACAGATAGCAATCAGCCCCAGCATTTT	CSVVTDSNQPQHF
TRBV12-3/TRBV12-4	TRBJ2-3	NA	NA	TGTGCCGGGAGTACGACTACGGGAGATACGCAGTATTTT	CAGSTTTGDTQYF
TRBV29-1	TRBJ2-7	TRBD1	NA	TGCAGCGTGGCGACAGGGTACTCCTACGATCAGTACTTC	CSVATGYSYDQYF
TRBV28	TRBJ1-3	NA	few	TGTGCCAGCAGATTCCCAGGGGATGCTGGAAAGACCATATATTTT	CASRFPGDAGKTIYF
TRBV5-4	TRBJ1-1	NA	NA	TGCGCCAGCAGCTTGGAGGCTGGGCTCCCTGAAGCTTTCTTT	CASSLEAGLPEAFF
TRBV7-2	TRBJ2-3	NA	NA	TGTGCCAGCAGCTTAGGGAGGTTAGTAACCGTGGATACGCAGTATTTT	CASSLGRLVTVDTQYF
TRBV10-2	TRBJ1-1	NA	NA	TGCGCCACGAACGGGCTGAACACTGAAGTTTTCTTT	CATNGLNTEVFF
TRBV29-1	TRBJ1-1	NA	many	TGCAGCGTGGCAGGGGCCACTGAAGCTTTCTTT	CSVAGATEAFF
TRBV6-2/TRBV6-3	TRBJ2-3	NA	NA	TGTGCCAGCAGCGAACTGGGGGGCGGGTGGAATACGCAGTATTTT	CASSELGGGWNTQYF
TRBV11-2	TRBJ2-1	NA	NA	TGTGCCAGCAGCTCGTCAAGCGCGCAGTACAATGAGCAGTTGTTC	CASSSSSAQYNEQLF
TRBV20-1	TRBJ2-1	NA	few	TGCAGGGCCAGGGGTCTAGCGGCCTACAATGAGCAGTTCTTC	CRARGLAAYNEQFF
TRBV11-2	TRBJ2-2	NA	NA	TGTGTCAGCAGCAAACCGGTTACGAACACCGGGGAGCTGTTTTTT	CVSSKPVTNTGELFF
TRBV29-1	TRBJ2-7	NA	NA	TGCAGCGTTAGGGCTAGGGCCTCCTACGGGCAGTGCTTC	CSVRARASYGQCF
TRBV6-5	TRBJ1-3	NA	NA	TGTTCCAGCAGCCGGGACACGGGGATGCGTGGAAACACCATATATTTT	CSSSRDTGMRGNTIYF
TRBV6-5	TRBJ2-2	NA	NA	TGTGCCAACACCAACGACTTGACCGGGGAGCTGTTTTTT	CANTNDLTGELFF
TRBV29-1	TRBJ2-7	NA	NA	TGCAGCATTAAACGGGACATTTCCTACGAGCAGTACTTC	CSIKRDISYEQYF
TRBV6-1	TRBJ2-1	TRBD2	NA	TGTGCCAGCAGGGTCCGGGGACTAGCGCCGGCCGGCTTCTGCAATGAGCAGTTCTTC	CASRVRGLAPAGFCNEQFF
TRBV5-4	TRBJ1-2	NA	NA	TGTGTTAGCAGCTTGGGGGGGCTAGGGGTGGCTGGCTACACCTTC	CVSSLGGLGVAGYTF
TRBV6-6	TRBJ2-1	NA	NA	TGTGCCAGCAGTTGCGGGGTATCCTATGAGCAGTTCTTC	CASSCGVSYEQFF
TRBV5-4	TRBJ2-1	TRBD2	NA	TGTTCCAGCTGGCAGGCGGGAGGCTCCTACAATGAGCAGTTCTTC	CSSWQAGGSYNEQFF
TRBV6-6	TRBJ1-5	TRBD1	NA	TGTGCCAGCAGTTACCGTCACAGGGGGGCCAATCAGCCCCAGCATTTT	CASSYRHRGANQPQHF
TRBV10-3	TRBJ1-5	NA	NA	TGTGCCATCTGTGGCGGCAGCAATAGCAATCAGCCCAAGCATTTT	CAICGGSNSNQPKHF
TRBV11-2	TRBJ2-2	NA	many	TGTGCCAGCAGCTTAAGTTCGAACACCGGGGAGCTGTTTTTT	CASSLSSNTGELFF
TRBV11-1	TRBJ2-2	NA	many	TGTGCCAGCAGTTTTCAGGGTCGGCCCGGGGAGCTGTTTTTT	CASSFQGRPGELFF
TRBV11-2	TRBJ1-3	NA	NA	TGTGCCAGCAGCTTAGATTTCGGAAACACCATATATTTT	CASSLDFGNTIYF
TRBV20-1	TRBJ2-1	TRBD2	many	TGCAGTGCCGGGGGGACTAGCGGCTACAATGAGCAGTTCTTC	CSAGGTSGYNEQFF
TRBV20-1	TRBJ2-1	TRBD2	few	TGCAGTGTAAGGACTAGCGGGTTCTCCAATGAGCAGTTCTTC	CSVRTSGFSNEQFF